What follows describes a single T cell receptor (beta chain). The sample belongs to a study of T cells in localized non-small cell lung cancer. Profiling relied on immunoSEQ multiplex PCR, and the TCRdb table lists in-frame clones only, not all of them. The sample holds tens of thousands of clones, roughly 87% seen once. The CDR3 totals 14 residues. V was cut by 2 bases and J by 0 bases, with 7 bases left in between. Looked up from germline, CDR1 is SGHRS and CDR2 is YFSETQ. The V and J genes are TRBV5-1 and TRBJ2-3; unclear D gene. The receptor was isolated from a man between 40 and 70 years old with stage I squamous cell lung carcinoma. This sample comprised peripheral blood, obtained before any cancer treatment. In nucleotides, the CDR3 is TGCGCCAGCAGCTTAAGTCTCAGCACAGATACGCAGTATTTT. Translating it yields CASSLSLSTDTQYF.